This T cell receptor (beta chain) was documented in a study of T cell responses to AZD1222 COVID-19 vaccine. A note on this clone: The CDR3 does not close with the conserved phenylalanine or tryptophan, likely indicating a read error. Because the CDR3's place on the DNA is in doubt, the DNA is left out and the CDR3 is given as listed by TCRdb.

Only in-frame clones appear in the TCRdb table, and some are missing; sequencing was by immunoSEQ multiplex PCR. The table lists about 180,000 clones, 85% to 95% of them singletons, with approximately 1.8% in the top ten. The CDR3 comprises 15 residues, both ends counted. In germline, CDR1 is SEHNR, CDR2 FQNEAQ (reference sequence). This chain joins TRBV7-9 and TRBJ1-1; TRBD1, the table's D call, lacks a check against the DNA. The clonotype originates from an adult who received the AZD1222 COVID-19 vaccine. The sequencing here drew on peripheral blood, taken 28 days after the second AZD1222 dose. CDR3 residues: CASSSGDQTDRPFFS.